Shown below are 3 T cell receptor beta chains from a single sample sequenced in a study of T-cell reconstitution after alpha-beta-depleted transplantation in children. Molecular barcoding with unique molecular identifiers was used for the TCRbeta library. TCRdb redid the calling of the PCR reads with MiXCR, one entry per CDR3 protein. The data hold about 490,000 distinct CDR3 sequences, with about 10% observed a single time. The sample was PBMCs, taken before TCRalphabeta/CD19-depleted stem cell transplant. The receptors stem from a child aged 2-15 years with inherited bone marrow failure, due to receive a stem cell transplant.

The genes are TRBV19 and TRBJ1-1; 7 bases are a match to TRBD1. The germline V gene encodes CDR1 LNHDA and CDR2 SQIVND (reference sequence). V was clipped by 9 bases and J by 4 bases; unmatched bases: 14. The CDR3 is made up of 15 amino acids. The DNA of the CDR3 is TGTGCCAGCCTAAAAAGAGGGGGCCTGAGCACTGAAGCTTTCTTT. Residues: CASLKRGGLSTEAFF.

The CDR3 here is CASSLDSVTDTQYF. CDR3 DNA sequence: TGTGCCAGCAGCTTAGACTCGGTAACAGATACGCAGTATTTT. This sequence joins TRBV11-3 and TRBJ2-3; D remains ambiguous. This CDR3 is built from 14 residues. Between the trimmed V and J ends, which lost 0 bases and 3 bases, there was a span of 7 bases. CDR1 is SGHNT and CDR2 is YENEEA in the germline V gene.

In its sample, this clonotype was seen many times. This chain joins TRBV11-2 and TRBJ2-7, with no clear D. The V gene lost 1 base and the J gene lost 0 bases, with 10 bases spanning the gap. The germline V gene encodes CDR1 SGHAT and CDR2 FQNNGV. This CDR3 comprises 15 residues. The CDR3 protein is CASSLVSYSSYEQYF. CDR3 bases: TGTGCCAGCAGCTTAGTATCTTATAGCTCCTACGAGCAGTACTTC.